Shown below are 20 T cell receptor beta chains from a single sample sequenced in a study of CD8 T cells in ankylosing spondylitis. Points from the study as a whole: Characteristic, it appeared, of ankylosing spondylitis blood was a TCR beta motif of eight or nine highly homologous variants.

Their cognate antigens are unknown. TCRdb redid the calling of the 5' RACE reads with MiXCR, one entry per CDR3 protein. The table shows about 700,000 distinct CDR3 sequences, with around 17% occurring only once. The sequenced sample consisted of blood, either unsorted or a sorted T cell fraction (not recorded which). These receptors were taken from a male donor with ankylosing spondylitis.

Only a few counts were recorded for this clonotype. The chain recombines TRBV20-1 with TRBJ1-5; D gene ambiguous. This CDR3 contains 13 residues. Trimming removed 6 bases from V and 6 bases from J, with 15 bases in between. Germline CDR1 and CDR2: DFQATT and SNEGSKA (reference sequence). The DNA of the CDR3 is TGCAGTGCCCAGCTATCGGGAGGTCAGCCCCAGCATTTT. This encodes CSAQLSGGQPQHF.

The chain couples TRBV5-1 to TRBJ2-1; D remains ambiguous. The CDR3 consists of 13 residues. Trimming took off 2 bases at V and 5 bases at J, with 8 bases between the two ends. Germline CDR1 reads SGHRS; CDR2 reads YFSETQ. CDR3 in DNA: TGCGCCAGCAGCTTTACTGGGAACAATGAGCAGTTCTTC. Amino acid sequence: CASSFTGNNEQFF.

The sample holds one count of this clonotype. The chain employs TRBV5-1 and TRBJ2-7; 10 bases line up with TRBD2. The CDR3 runs 15 residues. J lost 2 bases, V lost 2 bases, and 4 bases had no gene match. The germline V gene has CDR1 SGHRS and CDR2 YFSETQ. CDR3 amino acids: CASSFIAGGTYEQYF. Here the CDR3 DNA reads TGCGCCAGCAGCTTTATAGCGGGAGGCACCTACGAGCAGTACTTC.

This clonotype appeared a few times. This chain connects TRBV29-1 to TRBJ1-2; D is unclear. The ends were cut back, 0 bases at V and 5 bases at J, with 13 bases in the middle. Germline CDR1 SQVTM, CDR2 ANQGSEA. The CDR3 loop spans 14 amino acids. CDR3 in amino acids: CSVEDLTYWYGYTF. CDR3 DNA sequence: TGCAGCGTTGAAGATCTTACCTATTGGTATGGCTACACCTTC.

The sample holds a few counts of this clonotype. The rearrangement links TRBV5-1 to TRBJ2-5; D might be TRBD1 (5 bases). V lost 6 bases and J lost 0, with 9 bases in between. The germline V gene has CDR1 SGHRS and CDR2 YFSETQ. The CDR3 loop spans 13 amino acids. CDR3 in amino acids: CASNEDNQETQYF. CDR3 nucleotides: TGCGCCAGCAACGAGGACAACCAAGAGACCCAGTACTTC.

In its sample, this clonotype was seen a few times. J is TRBJ2-3 and V is TRBV15; no clear D. The V end was cut by 5 bases, the J end by 1 base, with 4 bases between. From germline, CDR1 is LNHNV and CDR2 YYDKDF (reference sequence). The CDR3 is 12 amino acids. CDR3 nucleotide sequence: TGTGCCACCAGCCGGGGCACAGATACGCAGTATTTT. This sequence encodes CATSRGTDTQYF.

The chain recombines TRBV29-1 with TRBJ2-5, with 7 bases fitting TRBD1. After removal of 4 bases from V and 5 bases from J, the junction contained 4 bases not matched to a gene. The length of the CDR3 is 12 residues. Germline assignment: CDR1 SQVTM and CDR2 ANQGSEA. CDR3 coding DNA: TGCAGCGTTGTTGAGGGGGCCGAGACCCAGTACTTC. Encoded protein: CSVVEGAETQYF.

This chain uses TRBV12-3 or TRBV12-4 with TRBJ1-5; D may be TRBD1 (5 bases). V dropped 4 bases and J dropped 1 base, with 11 bases sitting between them. The CDR3 totals 15 residues. CDR3 residues: CASSSWQGSNQPQHF. CDR3 coding DNA: TGTGCCAGCAGTTCCTGGCAGGGAAGCAATCAGCCCCAGCATTTT.

This clonotype was seen more than once but under ten times. The chain combines TRBV2 with TRBJ2-7, with D unclear. Germline CDR1 SNHLY, CDR2 FYNNEI. Trimming took 6 bases from V and 2 from J, leaving 8 bases between them. This CDR3 contains 12 residues. The CDR3: CASSDLTYEQYF. In DNA form, the CDR3 reads TGTGCCAGCAGCGACCTAACCTACGAGCAGTACTTC.

In this sample, this clonotype turned up a few times. V usage is TRBV7-2 and J usage is TRBJ2-3, with TRBD2 matching over 7 bases. The CDR3 covers 15 residues. The V gene's germline CDR1 is SGHTA and CDR2 FQGNSA. V shed 0 bases and J 8 bases; nucleotides not matched to a gene: 8. CDR3: CASSLASAGVGTQYF. CDR3 sequence (DNA): TGTGCCAGCAGCTTAGCATCTGCGGGAGTAGGTACGCAGTATTTT.

V gene TRBV27 combines with J gene TRBJ1-1, with D possibly matching TRBD1 (5 bases). CDR3 size: 15 residues. The V gene's germline CDR1 is MNHEY and CDR2 SMNVEV (reference sequence). Trimming pared 5 bases from V and 5 bases from J, leaving 18 bases between. The CDR3: CASSILGAEGTEAFF. The CDR3 DNA sequence: TGTGCCAGCAGTATCCTAGGGGCGGAGGGGACTGAAGCTTTCTTT.

This clonotype was observed at least ten times. V gene TRBV6-5 combines with J gene TRBJ2-1; the D gene could be TRBD1 or TRBD2 (5 bases each). V was clipped by 0 bases and J by 8 bases, with 5 bases between them. This CDR3 contains 12 residues. CDR1 is MNHEY and CDR2 is SVGAGI in the germline V gene. CDR3 DNA: TGTGCCAGCAGTTACTCGGGGGATGAGCAGTTCTTC. Amino acid sequence: CASSYSGDEQFF.

The table lists this clonotype with many counts. The J gene is TRBJ2-2, the V gene TRBV29-1; no firm D call. V lost 4 bases and J lost 1, with 7 bases in between. CDR3 length: 13 amino acids. Germline V gives CDR1 SQVTM, CDR2 ANQGSEA. The CDR3: CSVVDGNTGELFF. In nucleotides, the CDR3 is TGCAGCGTTGTGGACGGGAACACCGGGGAGCTGTTTTTT.

The chain combines TRBV5-1 with TRBJ2-1; 8 positions agree with TRBD2. The CDR3 runs to 17 residues. J lost 6 bases, V lost 0 bases, and 11 bases had no gene match. The V gene's germline CDR1 is SGHRS and CDR2 YFSETQ. The CDR3 protein is CASSLGAPSGLSNEQFF. CDR3 nucleotide sequence: TGCGCCAGCAGCTTGGGGGCCCCTAGCGGGTTGTCCAATGAGCAGTTCTTC.

This clonotype was seen a few times. The rearrangement links TRBV12-3 or TRBV12-4 to TRBJ2-5; no reliable D call. V was clipped by 6 bases and J by 1 base, with 6 bases between them. This CDR3 is 12 amino acids long. CDR3 DNA sequence: TGTGCCAGCAGCCAAGGCCAAGAGACCCAGTACTTC. Protein sequence: CASSQGQETQYF.

The rearrangement joins TRBV7-2 to TRBJ1-2, with unresolved D. The CDR3 covers 16 residues. CDR1 and CDR2 (germline): SGHTA, FQGNSA. Trimming left V 5 bases short and J 5 bases short, with 21 bases between. The CDR3 DNA sequence: TGTGCCAGCAGCCTGCAATTTACTTATGGCCCGTATGGCTACACCTTC. Encoded protein: CASSLQFTYGPYGYTF.

This clonotype was seen a few times. This chain connects TRBV7-9 to TRBJ2-3, with TRBD2 matching over 13 bases. CDR3 length: 17 residues. The J segment lost 2 bases and the V segment lost 4 bases, leaving 6 bases of the junction unmatched. Germline-derived CDR1 and CDR2 are SEHNR and FQNEAQ (reference sequence). DNA for the CDR3: TGTGCCAGCAGCTCCGGACTAGCGGGGGATTCCACAGATACGCAGTATTTT. Amino acid sequence: CASSSGLAGDSTDTQYF. The full variable domain, its missing parts supplied by reference TRBV7-9 and TRBJ2-3, is DTGVSQNPRHKITKRGQNVTFRCDPISEHNRLYWYRQTLGQGPEFLTYFQNEAQLEKSRLLSDRFSAERPKGSFSTLEIQRTEQGDSAMYLCASSSGLAGDSTDTQYFGPGTRLTVL.

This chain links TRBV2 with TRBJ2-1, with TRBD2 identical over 8 bases. CDR1 and CDR2 from the germline V gene are SNHLY and FYNNEI. The CDR3 is made up of 15 amino acids. V was clipped by 6 bases and J by 8 bases; unmatched bases: 12. CDR3: CASSRGGLVSHEQFF. The CDR3 nucleotides read TGTGCCAGCAGCCGTGGGGGACTAGTGTCCCATGAGCAGTTCTTC.

The chain carries TRBV9 and TRBJ2-3; D not resolved. There are 15 residues in the CDR3. Germline V gives CDR1 SGDLS, CDR2 YYNGEE. With 5 bases removed from V and 2 bases from J, the gap between germline ends came to 15 bases. The CDR3 nucleotides are TGTGCCAGCAGATCCAAGATAGGCCCCACAGATACGCAGTATTTT. Its protein is CASRSKIGPTDTQYF.

This clonotype was detected a few times. The V call is TRBV12-3 or TRBV12-4, the J call TRBJ2-1, with a weak D call TRBD1 (6 bases). The CDR3 is 13 amino acids. V lost 6 bases, J lost 3 bases, and 9 bases lay in between. The CDR3 protein is CASRKTGYNEQFF. The DNA of the CDR3 is TGTGCCAGCAGGAAGACAGGCTACAATGAGCAGTTCTTC.